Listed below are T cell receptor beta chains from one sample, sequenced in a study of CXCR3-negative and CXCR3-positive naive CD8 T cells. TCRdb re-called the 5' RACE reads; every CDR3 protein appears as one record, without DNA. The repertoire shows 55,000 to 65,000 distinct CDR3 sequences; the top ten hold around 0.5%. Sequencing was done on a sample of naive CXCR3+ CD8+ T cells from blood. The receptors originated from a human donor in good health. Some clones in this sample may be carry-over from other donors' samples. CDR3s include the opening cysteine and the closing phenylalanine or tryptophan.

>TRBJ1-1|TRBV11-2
CASSLAGRLGEAFF
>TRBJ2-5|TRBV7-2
CASRLGGGEETQYF
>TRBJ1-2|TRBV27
CASSGDRNNYGYTF
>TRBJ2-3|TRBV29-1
CSLRFGGGADTQYF
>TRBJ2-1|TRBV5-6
CASSLGVGPSSYNEQFF
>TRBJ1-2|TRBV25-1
CASSEYARYGYTF
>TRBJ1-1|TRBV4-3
CASSQVHAMPNTEAFF
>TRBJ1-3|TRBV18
CASSPDRGSGNTIYF
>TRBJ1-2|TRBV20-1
CSARASDLEGGYTF
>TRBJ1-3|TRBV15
CATSRVGTVNTIYF
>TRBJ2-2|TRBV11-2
CASSPSPSHANTGELFF
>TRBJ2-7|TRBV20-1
CSAQTLAVLSEQYF
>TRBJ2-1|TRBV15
CATSSPGAEQFF
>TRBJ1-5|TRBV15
CATSRGGGGNQPQHF
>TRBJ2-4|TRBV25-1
CASKGFENIQYF
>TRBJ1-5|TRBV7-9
CASSLGAGQPQHF
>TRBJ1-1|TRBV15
CATSRGERLPGTEAFF
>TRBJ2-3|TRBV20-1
CSAPSVRGDTQYF
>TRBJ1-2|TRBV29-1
CSARDIYGYTF
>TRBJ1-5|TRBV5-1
CASSLGSGGSNQPQHF
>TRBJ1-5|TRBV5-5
CASREQGNSNQPQHF
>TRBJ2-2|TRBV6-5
CASRGSNTGELFF
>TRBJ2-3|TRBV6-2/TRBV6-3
CASLPDLGDTQYF
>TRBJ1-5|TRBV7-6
CASSLAFNQPQHF
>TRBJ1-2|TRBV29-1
CSADRVYNYGYTF
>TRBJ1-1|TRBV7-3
CASSPGPQAWAEAFF
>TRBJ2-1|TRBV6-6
CASNVGQGHNEQFF
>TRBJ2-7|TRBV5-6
CASSSTRTVYEQYF
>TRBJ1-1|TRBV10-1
CASRQGLNTEAFF
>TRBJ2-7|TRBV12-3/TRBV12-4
CASGQVFHEHYF
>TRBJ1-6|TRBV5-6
CASSLEDSPLHF
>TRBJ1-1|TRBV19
CASSPRDSLNTEAFF
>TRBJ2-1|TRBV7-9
CASSLDRAYNEQFF
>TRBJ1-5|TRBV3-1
CASSPSGTGNQPQHF
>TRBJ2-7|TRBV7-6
CASSLALDGNYEQYF
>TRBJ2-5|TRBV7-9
CASSLGVGETQYF
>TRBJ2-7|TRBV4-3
CASSQEPGPLYEQYF
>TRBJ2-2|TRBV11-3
CASSSRQQPNTGELFF
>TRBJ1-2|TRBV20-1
CSARSRGIGARGGYTF
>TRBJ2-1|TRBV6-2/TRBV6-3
CATYSGHFSYNEQFF
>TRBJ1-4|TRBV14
CASSQDRALFHEKLFF
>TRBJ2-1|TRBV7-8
CASSYGASGVYNEQFF
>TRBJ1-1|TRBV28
CASSTGHRENTEAFF
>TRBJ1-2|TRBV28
CASSGGGVTNYGYTF
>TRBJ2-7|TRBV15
CATSEGNEQYF